What follows are 3 T cell receptor beta chains derived from one specimen sequenced in a study of blood T cell repertoires in COVID-19. Sequenced by immunoSEQ multiplex PCR; TCRdb stores in-frame clones only, minus some. The sample lists 390,000 or so clones; 70% to 90% were seen once. The sequenced material came from peripheral blood. The receptors come from a woman aged 25 to 39 with active or convalescent COVID-19.

The chain employs TRBV7-6 and TRBJ1-2; 7 bases line up with TRBD1. V was pared by 5 bases and J by 6 bases, with 6 bases of the junction left unmatched. The CDR3 sequence is 13 residues long. Germline V lookup: CDR1 SGHVS, CDR2 FNYEAQ. CDR3 in DNA: TGTGCCAGCAGCCAGCGGACAGGCGATGGCTACACCTTC. Its protein is CASSQRTGDGYTF.

The J gene is TRBJ2-7, the V gene TRBV11-2; possible D gene TRBD2, 5 bases. V dropped 0 bases and J dropped 2 bases, with 17 bases sitting between them. CDR1 and CDR2 from the germline V gene are SGHAT and FQNNGV. This CDR3 contains 17 residues. The DNA of the CDR3 is TGTGCCAGCAGCTTAGATACCCCCCGCCGAGGGACCTACGAGCAGTACTTC. This translates into CASSLDTPRRGTYEQYF. Based on the CDR3 plus reference TRBV11-2 and TRBJ2-7, the full variable domain is EAGVAQSPRYKIIEKRQSVAFWCNPISGHATLYWYQQILGQGPKLLIQFQNNGVVDDSQLPKDRFSAERLKGVDSTLKIQPAKLEDSAVYLCASSLDTPRRGTYEQYFGPGTRLTVT.

The chain carries TRBV6-5 and TRBJ2-1; 7 nucleotides align to TRBD1. Trimming removed 4 bases from V and 4 bases from J; junction bases left unmatched: 10. The germline V gene encodes CDR1 MNHEY and CDR2 SVGAGI. The CDR3 spans 16 residues. CDR3 loop: CASSSPRKQGYNEQFF. CDR3 nucleotides: TGTGCCAGCAGTTCTCCGAGAAAACAGGGGTACAATGAGCAGTTCTTC.